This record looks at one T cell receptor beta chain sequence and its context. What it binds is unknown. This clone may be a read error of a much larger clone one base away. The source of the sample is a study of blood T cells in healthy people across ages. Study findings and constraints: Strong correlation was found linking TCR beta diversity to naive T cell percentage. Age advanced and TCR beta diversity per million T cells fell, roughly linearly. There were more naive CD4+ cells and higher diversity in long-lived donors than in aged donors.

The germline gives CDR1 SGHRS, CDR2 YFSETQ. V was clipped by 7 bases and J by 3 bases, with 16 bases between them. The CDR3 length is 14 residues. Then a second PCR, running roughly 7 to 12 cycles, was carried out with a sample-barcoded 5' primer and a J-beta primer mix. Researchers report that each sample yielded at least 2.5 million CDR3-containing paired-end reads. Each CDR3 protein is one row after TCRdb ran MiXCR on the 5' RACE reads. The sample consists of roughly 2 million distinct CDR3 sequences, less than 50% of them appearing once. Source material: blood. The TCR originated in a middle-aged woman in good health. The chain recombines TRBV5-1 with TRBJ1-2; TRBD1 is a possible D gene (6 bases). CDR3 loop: CASGYSGGDYGYTF. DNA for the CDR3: TGCGCCAGCGGCTACTCCGGGGGCGACTATGGCTACACCTTC. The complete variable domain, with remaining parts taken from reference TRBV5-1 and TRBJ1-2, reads KAGVTQTPRYLIKTRGQQVTLSCSPISGHRSVSWYQQTPGQGLQFLFEYFSETQRNKGNFPGRFSGRQFSNSRSEMNVSTLELGDSALYLCASGYSGGDYGYTFGSGTRLTVV.